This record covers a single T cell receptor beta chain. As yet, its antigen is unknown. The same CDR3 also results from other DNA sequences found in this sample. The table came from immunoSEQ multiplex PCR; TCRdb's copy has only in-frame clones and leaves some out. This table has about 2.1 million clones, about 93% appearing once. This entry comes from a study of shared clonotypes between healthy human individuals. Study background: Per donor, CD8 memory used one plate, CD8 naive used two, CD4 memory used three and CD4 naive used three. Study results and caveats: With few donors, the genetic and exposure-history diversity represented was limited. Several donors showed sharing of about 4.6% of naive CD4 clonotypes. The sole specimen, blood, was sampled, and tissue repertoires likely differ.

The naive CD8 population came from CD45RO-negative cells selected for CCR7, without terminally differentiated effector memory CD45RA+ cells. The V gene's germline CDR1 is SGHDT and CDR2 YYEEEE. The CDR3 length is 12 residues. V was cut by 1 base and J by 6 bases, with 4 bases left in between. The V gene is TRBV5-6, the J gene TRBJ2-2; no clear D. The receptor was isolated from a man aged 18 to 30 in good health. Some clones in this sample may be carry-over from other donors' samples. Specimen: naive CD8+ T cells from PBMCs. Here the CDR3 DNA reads TGTGCCAGCAGCTTGAGTCCCGGGGAGCTGTTTTTT. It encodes CASSLSPGELFF. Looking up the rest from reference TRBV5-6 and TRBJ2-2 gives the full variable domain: DAGVTQSPTHLIKTRGQQVTLRCSPKSGHDTVSWYQQALGQGPQFIFQYYEEEERQRGNFPDRFSGHQFPNYSSELNVNALLLGDSALYLCASSLSPGELFFGEGSRLTVL.